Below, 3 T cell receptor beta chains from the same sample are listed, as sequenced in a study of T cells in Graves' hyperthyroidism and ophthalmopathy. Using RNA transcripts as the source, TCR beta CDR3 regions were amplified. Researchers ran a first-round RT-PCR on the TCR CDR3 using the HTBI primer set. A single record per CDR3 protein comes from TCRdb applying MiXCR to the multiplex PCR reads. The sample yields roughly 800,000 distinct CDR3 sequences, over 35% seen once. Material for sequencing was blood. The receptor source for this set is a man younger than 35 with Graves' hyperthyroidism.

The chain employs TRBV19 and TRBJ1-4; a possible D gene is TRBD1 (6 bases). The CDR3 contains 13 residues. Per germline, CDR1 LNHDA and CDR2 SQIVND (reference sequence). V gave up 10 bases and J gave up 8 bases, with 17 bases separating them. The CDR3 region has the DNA TGTGCCACGCGGACGGGGGGCTTAGAAAAACTGTTTTTT. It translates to CATRTGGLEKLFF.

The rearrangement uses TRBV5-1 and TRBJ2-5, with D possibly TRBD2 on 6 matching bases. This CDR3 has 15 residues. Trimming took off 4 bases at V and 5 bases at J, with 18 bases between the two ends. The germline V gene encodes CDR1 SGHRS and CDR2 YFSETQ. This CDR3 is CASSLPRDSSETQYF. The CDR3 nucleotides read TGCGCCAGCAGCCTACCCCGGGACTCCTCGGAGACCCAGTACTTC.

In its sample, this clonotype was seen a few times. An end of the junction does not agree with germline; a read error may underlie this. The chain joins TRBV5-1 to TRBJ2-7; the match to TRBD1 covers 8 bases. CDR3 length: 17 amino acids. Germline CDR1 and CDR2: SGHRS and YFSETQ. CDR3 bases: TGTGCCAGCAGCTCTATCGACAGGGGAATTGAGACCTACGAGCAGTACTTC. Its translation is CASSSIDRGIETYEQYF.